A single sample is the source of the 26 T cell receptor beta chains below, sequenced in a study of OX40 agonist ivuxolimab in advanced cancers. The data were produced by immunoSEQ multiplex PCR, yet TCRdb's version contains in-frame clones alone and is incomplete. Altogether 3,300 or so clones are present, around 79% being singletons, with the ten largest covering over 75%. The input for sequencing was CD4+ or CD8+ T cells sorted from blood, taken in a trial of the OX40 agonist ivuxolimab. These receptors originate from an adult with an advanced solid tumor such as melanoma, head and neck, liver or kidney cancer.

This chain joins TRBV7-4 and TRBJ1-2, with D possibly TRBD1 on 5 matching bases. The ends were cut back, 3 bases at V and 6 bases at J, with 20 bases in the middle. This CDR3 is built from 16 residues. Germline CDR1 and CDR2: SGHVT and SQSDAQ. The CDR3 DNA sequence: TGTGCCAGCAGCTTGCCCGGGACCCCCGTGGTGGATGGCTACACCTTC. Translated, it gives CASSLPGTPVVDGYTF.

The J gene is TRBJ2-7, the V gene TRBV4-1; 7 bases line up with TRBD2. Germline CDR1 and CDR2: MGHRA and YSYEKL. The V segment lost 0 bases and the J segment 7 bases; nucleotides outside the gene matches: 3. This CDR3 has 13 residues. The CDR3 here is CASSQESGVEQYF. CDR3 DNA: TGCGCCAGCAGCCAAGAGAGCGGGGTTGAGCAGTACTTC.

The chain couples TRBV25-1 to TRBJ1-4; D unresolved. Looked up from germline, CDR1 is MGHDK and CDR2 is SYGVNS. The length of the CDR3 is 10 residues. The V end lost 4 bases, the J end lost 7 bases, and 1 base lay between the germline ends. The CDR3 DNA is TGTGCCAGCAGTGCTGAAAAACTGTTTTTT. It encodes CASSAEKLFF.

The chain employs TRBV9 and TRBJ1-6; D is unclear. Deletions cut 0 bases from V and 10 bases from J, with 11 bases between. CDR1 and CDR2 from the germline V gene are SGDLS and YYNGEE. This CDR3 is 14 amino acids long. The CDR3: CASSVVDTLSPLHF. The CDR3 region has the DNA TGTGCCAGCAGCGTAGTAGACACCCTATCACCCCTCCACTTT.

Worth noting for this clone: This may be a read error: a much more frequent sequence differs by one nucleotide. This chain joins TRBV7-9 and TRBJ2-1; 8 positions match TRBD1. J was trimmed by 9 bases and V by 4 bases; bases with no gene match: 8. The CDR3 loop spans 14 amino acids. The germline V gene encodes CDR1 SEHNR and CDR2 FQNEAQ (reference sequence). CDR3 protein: CASSSTGGLGEQFF. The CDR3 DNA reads TGTGCCAGCAGCTCAACAGGGGGTCTCGGTGAGCAGTTCTTC.

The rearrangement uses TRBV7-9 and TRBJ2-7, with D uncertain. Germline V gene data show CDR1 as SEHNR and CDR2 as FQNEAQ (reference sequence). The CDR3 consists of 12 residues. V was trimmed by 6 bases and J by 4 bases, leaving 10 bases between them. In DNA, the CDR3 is TGTGCCAGCAGTCTCGACTTTTACGAGCAGTACTTC. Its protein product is CASSLDFYEQYF. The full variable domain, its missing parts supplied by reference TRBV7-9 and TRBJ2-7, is DTGVSQNPRHKITKRGQNVTFRCDPISEHNRLYWYRQTLGQGPEFLTYFQNEAQLEKSRLLSDRFSAERPKGSFSTLEIQRTEQGDSAMYLCASSLDFYEQYFGPGTRLTVT.

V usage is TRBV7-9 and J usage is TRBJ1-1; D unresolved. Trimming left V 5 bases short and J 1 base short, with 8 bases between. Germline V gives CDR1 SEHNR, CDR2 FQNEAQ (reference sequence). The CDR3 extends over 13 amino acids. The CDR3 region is CASSHPGNTEAFF. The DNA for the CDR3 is TGTGCCAGCAGCCACCCCGGGAACACTGAAGCTTTCTTT.

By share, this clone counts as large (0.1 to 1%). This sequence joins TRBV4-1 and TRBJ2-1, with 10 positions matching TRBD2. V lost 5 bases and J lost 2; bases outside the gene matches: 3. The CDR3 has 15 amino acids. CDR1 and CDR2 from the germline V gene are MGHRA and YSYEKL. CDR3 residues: CASSFLAGAYNEQFF. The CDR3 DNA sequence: TGCGCCAGCAGCTTTCTAGCGGGGGCCTACAATGAGCAGTTCTTC.

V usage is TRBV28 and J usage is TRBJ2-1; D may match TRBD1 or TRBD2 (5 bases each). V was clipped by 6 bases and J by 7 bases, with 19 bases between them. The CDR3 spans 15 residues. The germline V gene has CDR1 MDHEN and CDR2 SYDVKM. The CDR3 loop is CASSQDGALGNEQFF. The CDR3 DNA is TGTGCCAGCAGCCAGGACGGGGCTCTAGGAAATGAGCAGTTCTTC.

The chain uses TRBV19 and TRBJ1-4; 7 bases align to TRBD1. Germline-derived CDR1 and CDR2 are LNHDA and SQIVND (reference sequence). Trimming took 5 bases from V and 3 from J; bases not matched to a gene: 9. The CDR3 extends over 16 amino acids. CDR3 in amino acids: CASSPDRAGANEKLFF. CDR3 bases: TGTGCCAGTAGTCCTGACAGGGCGGGCGCTAATGAAAAACTGTTTTTT.

CDR3: CASSLSAGAPYEQYF. CDR3 bases: TGTGCCAGCAGCTTGTCGGCGGGGGCCCCCTACGAGCAGTACTTC. This chain links TRBV5-4 with TRBJ2-7, with D perhaps matching TRBD2 (7 bases). Per germline, CDR1 SGHNT and CDR2 YYREEE (reference sequence). The V end lost 1 base, the J end lost 2 bases, and 13 bases lay between the germline ends. This CDR3 contains 15 residues.

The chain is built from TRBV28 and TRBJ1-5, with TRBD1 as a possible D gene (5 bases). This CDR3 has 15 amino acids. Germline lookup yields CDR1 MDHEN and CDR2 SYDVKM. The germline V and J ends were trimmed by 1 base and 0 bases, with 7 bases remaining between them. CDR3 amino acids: CASSLSGYSNQPQHF. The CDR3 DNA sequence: TGTGCCAGCAGTTTATCAGGGTATAGCAATCAGCCCCAGCATTTT.

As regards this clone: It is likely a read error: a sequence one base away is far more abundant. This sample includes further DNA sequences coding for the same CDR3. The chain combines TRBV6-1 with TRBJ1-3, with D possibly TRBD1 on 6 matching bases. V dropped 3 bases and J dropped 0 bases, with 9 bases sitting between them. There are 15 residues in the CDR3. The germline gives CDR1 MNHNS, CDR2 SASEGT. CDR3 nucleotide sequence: TGTGCCAGCAGTGAGGACAGAAACTCTGGAAACACCATATATTTT. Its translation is CASSEDRNSGNTIYF.

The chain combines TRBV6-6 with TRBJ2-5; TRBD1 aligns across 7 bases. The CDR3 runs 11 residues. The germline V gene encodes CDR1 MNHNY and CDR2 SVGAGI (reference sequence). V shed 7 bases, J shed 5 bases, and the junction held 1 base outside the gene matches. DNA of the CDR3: TGTGCCAGCACGGACAGGGAGACCCAGTACTTC. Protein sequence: CASTDRETQYF.

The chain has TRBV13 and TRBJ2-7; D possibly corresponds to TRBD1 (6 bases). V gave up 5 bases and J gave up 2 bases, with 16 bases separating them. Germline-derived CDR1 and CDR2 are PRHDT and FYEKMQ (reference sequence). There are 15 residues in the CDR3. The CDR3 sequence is CASSPYREETYEQYF. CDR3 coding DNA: TGTGCCAGCAGCCCATACAGGGAAGAAACCTACGAGCAGTACTTC.

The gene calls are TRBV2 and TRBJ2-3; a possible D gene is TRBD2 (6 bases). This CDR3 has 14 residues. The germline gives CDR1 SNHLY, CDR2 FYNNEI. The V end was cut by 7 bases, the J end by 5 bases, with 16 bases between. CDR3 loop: CASTVPGEKDTQYF. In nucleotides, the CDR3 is TGTGCCAGCACTGTACCGGGAGAAAAAGATACGCAGTATTTT.

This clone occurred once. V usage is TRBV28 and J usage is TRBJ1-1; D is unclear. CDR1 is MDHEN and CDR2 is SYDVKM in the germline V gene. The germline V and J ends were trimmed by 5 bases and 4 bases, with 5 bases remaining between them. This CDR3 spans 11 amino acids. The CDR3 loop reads CASSPGTEAFF. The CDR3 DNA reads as TGTGCCAGCAGTCCGGGCACTGAAGCTTTCTTT. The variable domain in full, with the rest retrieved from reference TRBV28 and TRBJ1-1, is DVKVTQSSRYLVKRTGEKVFLECVQDMDHENMFWYRQDPGLGLRLIYFSYDVKMKEKGDIPEGYSVSREKKERFSLILESASTNQTSMYLCASSPGTEAFFGQGTRLTVV.

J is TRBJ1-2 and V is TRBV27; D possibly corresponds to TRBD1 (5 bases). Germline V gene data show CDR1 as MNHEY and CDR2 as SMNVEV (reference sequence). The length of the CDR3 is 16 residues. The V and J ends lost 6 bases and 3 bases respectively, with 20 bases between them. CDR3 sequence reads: CASSRTTHDSYYGYTF. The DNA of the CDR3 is TGTGCCAGCAGCCGCACTACCCACGACAGCTACTATGGCTACACCTTC.

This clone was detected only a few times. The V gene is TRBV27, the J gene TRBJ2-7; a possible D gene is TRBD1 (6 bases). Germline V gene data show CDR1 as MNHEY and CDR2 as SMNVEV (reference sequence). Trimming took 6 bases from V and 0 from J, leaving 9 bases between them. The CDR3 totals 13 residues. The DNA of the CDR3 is TGTGCCAGCAGCAGGACAGCCTCCTACGAGCAGTACTTC. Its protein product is CASSRTASYEQYF.

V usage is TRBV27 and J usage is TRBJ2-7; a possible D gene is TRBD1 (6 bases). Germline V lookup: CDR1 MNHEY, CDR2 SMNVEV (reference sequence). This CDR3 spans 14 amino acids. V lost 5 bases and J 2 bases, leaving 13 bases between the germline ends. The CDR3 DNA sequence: TGTGCCAGCAGTCCAAAGGACAGCGCCTACGAGCAGTACTTC. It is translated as CASSPKDSAYEQYF.

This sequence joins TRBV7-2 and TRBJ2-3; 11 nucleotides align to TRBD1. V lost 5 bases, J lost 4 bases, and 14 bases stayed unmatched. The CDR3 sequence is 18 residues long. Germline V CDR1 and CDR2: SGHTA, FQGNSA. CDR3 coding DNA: TGTGCCAGCAGCCGACCCCGGACAGGGGGCGTTCGGCCAGATACGCAGTATTTT. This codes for CASSRPRTGGVRPDTQYF.

CDR3 loop: CASSRRSNTGELFF. Here the CDR3 DNA reads TGTGCCAGCAGTCGCCGGTCGAACACCGGGGAGCTGTTTTTT. This chain links TRBV6-5 with TRBJ2-2, with no clear D. Trimming removed 5 bases at V and 0 bases at J, with 7 bases between. The CDR3 runs to 14 residues. CDR1 and CDR2 from the germline V gene are MNHEY and SVGAGI.

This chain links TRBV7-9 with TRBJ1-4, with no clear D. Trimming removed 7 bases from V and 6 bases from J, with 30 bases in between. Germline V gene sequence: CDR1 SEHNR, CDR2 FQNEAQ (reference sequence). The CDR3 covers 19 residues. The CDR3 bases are TGTGCCAGCACCGACACTCGCAAACTTCCCGGGAGGGTCCATGAAAAACTGTTTTTT. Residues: CASTDTRKLPGRVHEKLFF. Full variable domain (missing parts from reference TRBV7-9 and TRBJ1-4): DTGVSQNPRHKITKRGQNVTFRCDPISEHNRLYWYRQTLGQGPEFLTYFQNEAQLEKSRLLSDRFSAERPKGSFSTLEIQRTEQGDSAMYLCASTDTRKLPGRVHEKLFFGSGTQLSVL.

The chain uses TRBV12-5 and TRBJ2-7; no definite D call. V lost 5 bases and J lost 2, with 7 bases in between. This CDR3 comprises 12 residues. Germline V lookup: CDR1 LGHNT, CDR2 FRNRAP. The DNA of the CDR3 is TGTGCTAGTGGTGGGGAAACCTACGAGCAGTACTTC. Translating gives CASGGETYEQYF.

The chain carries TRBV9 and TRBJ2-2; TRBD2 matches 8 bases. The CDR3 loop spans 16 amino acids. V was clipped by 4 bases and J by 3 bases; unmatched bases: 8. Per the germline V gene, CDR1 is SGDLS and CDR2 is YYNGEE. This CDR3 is CASSTEGLADTGELFF. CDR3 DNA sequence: TGTGCCAGCAGCACCGAAGGACTAGCCGACACCGGGGAGCTGTTTTTT.

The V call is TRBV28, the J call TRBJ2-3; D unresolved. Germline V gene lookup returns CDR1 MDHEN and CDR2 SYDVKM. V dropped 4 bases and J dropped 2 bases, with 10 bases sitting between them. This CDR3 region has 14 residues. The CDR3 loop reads CASSSLTTTDTQYF. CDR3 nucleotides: TGTGCCAGCAGTTCACTGACAACCACAGATACGCAGTATTTT.